These T cell receptor beta chains were read from a single sample in a study of early T cells in non-severe SARS-CoV-2 infection. TCRdb itself ran the 5' RACE reads through MiXCR, one entry per CDR3 protein. The sample carries 32,000 or so distinct CDR3 sequences, 6.3% recorded once. Sequenced sample: whole blood. These receptors all stem from an adult who was a healthcare worker with PCR-confirmed SARS-CoV-2 infection or an uninfected control (not recorded which). Each CDR3 is given with its conserved first and last residue. The D gene is left open where the match is weak. Clone size is stated in some rows and not others, as once, few, many or a class when expanded.

v_call	j_call	d_call	clone_size	cdr3_length	cdr3_nt	cdr3_aa
TRBV6-5	TRBJ2-7	TRBD2	many	15	TGTGCCAGCAGTTCCGCTAGCGGGAGAATAAACGAGCAGTACTTC	CASSSASGRINEQYF
TRBV5-1	TRBJ2-2	TRBD2	many	16	TGCGCCAGCAGCGCCCTGACTAGCGGTGGCACCGGGGAGCTGTTTTTT	CASSALTSGGTGELFF
TRBV7-2	TRBJ2-7	-	few	13	TGTGCCAGCAGCTTAGTGGGTCGCGGCGAGCAGTACTTC	CASSLVGRGEQYF
TRBV10-3	TRBJ2-1	-	many	15	TGTGCCATCAGTGAGCAACGGAGCTCCTACAATGAGCAGTTCTTC	CAISEQRSSYNEQFF
TRBV24-1	TRBJ1-2	-	many	14	TGTGCCACCAGCGAGGGTAGGGAAAACTATGGCTACACCTTC	CATSEGRENYGYTF
TRBV9	TRBJ2-1	TRBD1	few	15	TGTGCCAGCAGCGTGACAGGGGGCGAGGGACGGGAGCAGTTCTTC	CASSVTGGEGREQFF
TRBV5-1	TRBJ2-3	-	many	15	TGCGCCAGCAGCCCGGGTGCGGACTTCACAGATACGCAGTATTTT	CASSPGADFTDTQYF
TRBV5-1	TRBJ2-7	TRBD1	many	15	TGCGCCAGCAGCCTACAGACAGGGGGCGCGTACGAGCAGTACTTC	CASSLQTGGAYEQYF
TRBV30	TRBJ1-1	-	many	13	TGTGCCTGGAGTGTACGCGGTAACACTGAAGCTTTCTTT	CAWSVRGNTEAFF
TRBV7-2	TRBJ2-5	TRBD2	-	14	TGTGCCAGCAGCTTCGGGAGGGCCCGAGAGACCCAGTACTTC	CASSFGRARETQYF
TRBV12-3/TRBV12-4	TRBJ2-5	TRBD1	many	13	TGTGCCAGCAAAGGGACAGGACAAGAGACCCAGTACTTC	CASKGTGQETQYF
TRBV12-3/TRBV12-4	TRBJ2-4	-	-	12	TGTGCCAGCGGTGGAGCCAAAAACATTCAGTACTTC	CASGGAKNIQYF
TRBV5-1	TRBJ1-2	-	many	14	TGCGCCAGCAGCTTGGTCCAGGGAGTTAATGGCTACACCTTC	CASSLVQGVNGYTF
TRBV29-1	TRBJ2-1	-	many	12	TGCAGCGTGGGGCATTGGGGCAATGAGCAGTTCTTC	CSVGHWGNEQFF
TRBV4-3	TRBJ2-5	-	few	15	TGCGCCAGCAGCCAAGCTTTAGGCAGCGCGGAGACCCAGTACTTC	CASSQALGSAETQYF
TRBV23-1	TRBJ2-2	-	few	13	TGCGGCAAGGGGCAGGCGAACACCGGGGAGCTGTTTTTT	CGKGQANTGELFF
TRBV12-3/TRBV12-4	TRBJ2-1	-	many	11	TGTGCCAGCAGTCCCTCGAATGAGCAGTTCTTC	CASSPSNEQFF
TRBV19	TRBJ2-2	TRBD2	few	15	TGTGCCGGACCTAGCGGGAGGGTTGACACCGGGGAGCTGTTTTTT	CAGPSGRVDTGELFF
TRBV7-9	TRBJ2-7	TRBD2	few	15	TGTGCCAGCAGCTCGCCCAGCGGGAGGTCTTGGGAGCAGTACTTC	CASSSPSGRSWEQYF
TRBV11-2	TRBJ2-3	-	-	14	TGTGCCAGCAGCTTCTGGCGGGGCACAGATACGCAGTATTTT	CASSFWRGTDTQYF
TRBV7-2	TRBJ2-7	TRBD2	few	15	TGTGCCAGCAGCTTAAAGGGACTAGCGGGAGGGGAGCAGTACTTC	CASSLKGLAGGEQYF
TRBV27	TRBJ2-6	-	few	18	TGTGCCAGCAGTTTTGTATGGAGAGGATCATCCGGGGCCAACGTCCTGACTTTC	CASSFVWRGSSGANVLTF
TRBV4-1	TRBJ1-6	TRBD1	many	16	TGCGCCAGCAGCCAAGTCTGGGACAGCGCCTTTTCACCCCTCCACTTT	CASSQVWDSAFSPLHF
TRBV7-3	TRBJ2-5	-	many	13	TGTGCCAGCAGCCGGGACTTTCAAGAGACCCAGTACTTC	CASSRDFQETQYF
TRBV29-1	TRBJ1-5	-	many	13	TGCAGCGTTCGGGACAACCATAATCAGCCCCAGCATTTT	CSVRDNHNQPQHF
TRBV4-3	TRBJ2-2	-	-	13	TGCGCCAGCAGCCAAGACTCAAGGGGGGAGCTGTTTTTT	CASSQDSRGELFF
TRBV20-1	TRBJ2-1	TRBD2	few	14	TGCAGTGCCATGACTAGCGGGACCTACAATGAGCAGTTCTTC	CSAMTSGTYNEQFF
TRBV9	TRBJ2-7	TRBD2	-	16	TGTGCCAGCAGCGCAAGGCTAGCGGGAGTTGACGACGAGCAGTACTTC	CASSARLAGVDDEQYF
TRBV19	TRBJ2-7	TRBD1	few	15	TGTGCCACCCACTTTCGGGACAGGGGAACAGGCGAGCAGTACTTC	CATHFRDRGTGEQYF
TRBV7-8	TRBJ2-5	-	many	13	TGTGCCAGCAGCTTACGGGAACAGGGGACCCAGTACTTC	CASSLREQGTQYF
TRBV4-1	TRBJ2-1	TRBD2	many	14	TGCGCCAGCAGAAGAATAGCGGGAACTGATGAGCAGTTCTTC	CASRRIAGTDEQFF
TRBV28	TRBJ2-6	-	few	14	TGTGCCAGCAGTTTTACCCCGAGGGGAAACGTCCTGACTTTC	CASSFTPRGNVLTF
TRBV5-6	TRBJ2-7	TRBD1	-	14	TGTGCCAGCAGCTTCGGGACAGGTTTCCGCGAGCAGTACTTC	CASSFGTGFREQYF
TRBV12-3/TRBV12-4	TRBJ1-2	-	few	13	TGTGCCAGCAGTTTACTACGGAACTATGGCTACACCTTC	CASSLLRNYGYTF
TRBV9	TRBJ2-5	TRBD1	-	14	TGTGCCAGCAGCGCTCGAGGGGGCGCGGAGACCCAGTACTTC	CASSARGGAETQYF
TRBV5-5	TRBJ2-2	TRBD1	few	14	TGTGCCAGTAGGACAGGGATAGACACCGGGGAGCTGTTTTTT	CASRTGIDTGELFF
TRBV11-2	TRBJ2-2	-	many	13	TGTGCCAGCAGCTTAGAACCGACCGGGGAGCTGTTTTTT	CASSLEPTGELFF
TRBV3-1	TRBJ1-1	-	-	14	TGTGCCAGCAGCCAAAGGGGCGCGAATACTGAAGCTTTCTTT	CASSQRGANTEAFF
TRBV14	TRBJ2-1	TRBD2	-	15	TGTGCCAGCAGCCAACTTAGCGGGAGGGCCGATGAGCAGTTCTTC	CASSQLSGRADEQFF
TRBV10-3	TRBJ2-3	TRBD2	many	16	TGTGCCATCAGTAGGCTAGCGGGCGGTAGCACAGATACGCAGTATTTT	CAISRLAGGSTDTQYF
TRBV10-2	TRBJ1-1	-	-	11	TGCGCCAGCAGTGAGCACACTGAAGCTTTCTTT	CASSEHTEAFF
TRBV6-5	TRBJ2-7	-	many	13	TGTGCCAGCAGTTGGGGGTCGGGCAGCGAGCAGTACTTC	CASSWGSGSEQYF
TRBV5-1	TRBJ1-3	-	many	15	TGCGCCAGCAGCTCGTCAGGGACGCGTGGAAACACCATATATTTT	CASSSSGTRGNTIYF
TRBV9	TRBJ2-1	-	many	18	TGTGCCAGCAGCGTAAAAGGGGTGGGCGCCAGGGCCTACAATGAGCAGTTCTTC	CASSVKGVGARAYNEQFF
TRBV4-1	TRBJ2-7	-	many	15	TGCGCCAGCAGCGGGGGTTACGGGGTCTCCTACGAGCAGTACTTC	CASSGGYGVSYEQYF
TRBV6-2/TRBV6-3	TRBJ2-1	-	-	13	TGTGCCAGCAGTTACTCCCCGGGATCGGAGCAGTTCTTC	CASSYSPGSEQFF
TRBV27	TRBJ2-7	-	many	13	TGTGCCAGCAGTTTTACCTCCGGGAACGAGCAGTACTTC	CASSFTSGNEQYF
TRBV28	TRBJ2-5	-	-	14	TGTGCCAGCAGAGACAGGAGAATAAAAGAGACCCAGTACTTC	CASRDRRIKETQYF
TRBV7-8	TRBJ1-1	-	many	17	TGTGCCAGCAGCTCCATCGACATTTACAACAGGAACACTGAAGCTTTCTTT	CASSSIDIYNRNTEAFF
TRBV30	TRBJ2-1	-	many	11	TGTGCCTGGAGTGTAAAGATTGAGCAGTTCTTC	CAWSVKIEQFF
TRBV6-1	TRBJ2-1	TRBD1	few	15	TGTGCCAGCAGTTACACGGGACAGGGGGCGCTTTGGCAGTTCTTC	CASSYTGQGALWQFF
TRBV20-1	TRBJ2-3	-	-	15	TGCAGTGCATCCCGAACTATTCGAGGGTCAGATACGCAGTATTTT	CSASRTIRGSDTQYF